Each of the 20 T cell receptor beta chains below was sequenced from the same sample in a study of early T cells in non-severe SARS-CoV-2 infection. Each CDR3 protein gets one entry after TCRdb re-called the 5' RACE reads with MiXCR. Found here are 87,000 or so distinct CDR3 sequences, 14% of them singletons; the top ten hold 6.1%. The sequenced sample consisted of whole blood. Receptor source: an adult who was a healthcare worker with PCR-confirmed SARS-CoV-2 infection or an uninfected control (not recorded which).

V is TRBV7-9 and J is TRBJ2-1, with D possibly being TRBD2 (6 bases). Trimming stripped 1 base from V and 4 bases from J, with 14 bases between. The CDR3 has 16 residues. Per germline, CDR1 SEHNR and CDR2 FQNEAQ (reference sequence). As DNA, the CDR3 is TGTGCCAGCAGCTTAGTGTCCGGGAGACCTTACAATGAGCAGTTCTTC. It encodes CASSLVSGRPYNEQFF.

This chain uses TRBV6-5 with TRBJ2-7, with 11 bases fitting TRBD1. The CDR3 spans 17 residues. Germline V lookup: CDR1 MNHEY, CDR2 SVGAGI. After removal of 6 bases from V and 6 bases from J, the junction contained 16 bases not matched to a gene. CDR3 sequence reads: CASRSRTGGLRVGEQYF. The CDR3 DNA sequence: TGTGCCAGCAGATCCAGGACAGGGGGCTTGAGGGTTGGCGAGCAGTACTTC.

This clonotype was seen many times. The chain recombines TRBV7-7 with TRBJ1-1, with D hard to call. The CDR3 has 12 residues. Germline V gives CDR1 SSHAT, CDR2 FNYEAQ (reference sequence). Written as DNA, the CDR3 is TGTGCTAGTCATGGGAAGAACACTGAAGCTTTCTTT. Its protein product is CASHGKNTEAFF. Variable domain in full (rest from reference TRBV7-7 and TRBJ1-1): GAGVSQSPRYKVTKRGQDVTLRCDPISSHATLYWYQQALGQGPEFLTYFNYEAQPDKSGLPSDRFSAERPEGSISTLTIQRTEQRDSAMYRCASHGKNTEAFFGQGTRLTVV.

This clonotype was seen repeatedly, ten times or more. The rearrangement uses TRBV5-1 and TRBJ2-7, with 7 nucleotides matching TRBD1. With 0 bases clipped from V and 2 bases from J, the junction kept 11 bases outside the gene matches. Germline values: CDR1 SGHRS, CDR2 YFSETQ. The CDR3 spans 17 residues. CDR3 loop: CASSLGGLTGPAYEQYF. The CDR3 nucleotides are TGCGCCAGCAGCTTGGGTGGCCTGACAGGGCCCGCCTACGAGCAGTACTTC.

This sequence joins TRBV5-1 and TRBJ1-6, with D perhaps matching TRBD1 (5 bases). The germline V gene encodes CDR1 SGHRS and CDR2 YFSETQ. V lost 2 bases, J lost 4 bases, and 10 bases lay in between. This CDR3 spans 15 amino acids. The CDR3 protein is CASSLLGDYNSPLHF. CDR3 nucleotides: TGCGCCAGCAGCTTATTGGGGGATTATAATTCACCCCTCCACTTT.

In this sample, this clonotype turned up a few times. The chain couples TRBV9 to TRBJ1-5; no firm D call. The CDR3 loop spans 14 amino acids. The V end was cut by 0 bases, the J end by 4 bases, with 8 bases between. The germline V gene has CDR1 SGDLS and CDR2 YYNGEE. In DNA form, the CDR3 reads TGTGCCAGCAGCGTAGGCGGAACTAATCAGCCCCAGCATTTT. Its protein product is CASSVGGTNQPQHF.

J is TRBJ1-4 and V is TRBV6-5; 7 positions agree with TRBD1. The CDR3 runs 15 residues. Trimming took 1 base from V and 7 from J; bases not matched to a gene: 6. CDR1 and CDR2 (germline): MNHEY, SVGAGI. The CDR3 nucleotides read TGTGCCAGCAGTTACTTGGGACAGAGAGGTGAAAAACTGTTTTTT. Translated: CASSYLGQRGEKLFF.

V gene TRBV20-1 combines with J gene TRBJ2-7; TRBD1 is a possible D gene (5 bases). Germline CDR1 DFQATT, CDR2 SNEGSKA (reference sequence). The CDR3 extends over 17 amino acids. Deletions cut 5 bases from V and 4 bases from J, with 27 bases between. The CDR3 is CSAHALRQGAGLYEQYF. The DNA for the CDR3 is TGCAGTGCTCATGCCCTTCGGCAGGGTGCTGGTTTGTACGAGCAGTACTTC.

This clonotype has more than one count but fewer than ten. The gene calls are TRBV6-2 or TRBV6-3 and TRBJ2-2; tentatively, D is TRBD2 (6 bases). Germline CDR1 is MNHEY and CDR2 is SVGEGT. Trimming took off 6 bases at V and 1 base at J, with 15 bases between the two ends. The CDR3 spans 16 residues. The CDR3: CASSPTGTVNTGELFF. CDR3 coding DNA: TGTGCCAGCAGCCCAACCGGGACTGTGAACACCGGGGAGCTGTTTTTT.

This clonotype has a count of ten or more. Relative to the germline gene, one junction end is altered; a read error may explain this. V gene TRBV6-1 combines with J gene TRBJ2-7, with a weak D call TRBD2 (6 bases). Germline V CDR1 and CDR2: MNHNS, SASEGT. This CDR3 comprises 11 residues. CDR3 nucleotides: TGTGCCAGCAGTGCCCTAGCGACATGGAGCTTC. As protein: CASSALATWSF.

At least ten counts were recorded for this clonotype. This chain links TRBV6-2 or TRBV6-3 with TRBJ2-5, with D tentatively TRBD2 (6 bases). Germline V lookup: CDR1 MNHEY, CDR2 SVGEGT. Trimming stripped 8 bases from V and 3 bases from J, with 10 bases between. The CDR3 runs 12 residues. CDR3 loop: CASHGGEETQYF. Written as DNA, the CDR3 is TGTGCCAGCCACGGCGGGGAAGAGACCCAGTACTTC.

This clonotype was detected a few times. The J gene is TRBJ1-6, the V gene TRBV7-9; D is uncertain. The CDR3 extends over 14 amino acids. V shed 1 base and J shed 9 bases, with 10 bases lying between them. CDR1 is SEHNR and CDR2 is FQNEAQ in the germline V gene (reference sequence). CDR3 protein: CASSLEAWVSPLHF. In nucleotides, the CDR3 is TGTGCCAGCAGCTTAGAGGCGTGGGTTTCACCCCTCCACTTT.

The chain is built from TRBV20-1 and TRBJ2-3; 13 positions match TRBD2. The junction had 11 bases not matched to a gene; V was cut back by 5 bases and J by 3 bases. The CDR3 contains 17 residues. The germline V gene has CDR1 DFQATT and CDR2 SNEGSKA (reference sequence). The CDR3 spells CSAATSGGAGKTDTQYF. Written as DNA, the CDR3 is TGCAGTGCTGCCACTAGCGGGGGGGCCGGGAAGACAGATACGCAGTATTTT.

This clonotype has more than one count but fewer than ten. The chain links TRBV10-2 to TRBJ1-1, with D unresolved. The CDR3 runs 15 residues. CDR1 is WSHSY, CDR2 SAAADI, per germline. Deletions cut 3 bases from V and 1 base from J, with 12 bases between. The CDR3 coding sequence is TGCGCCAGCAGTGACACGCTTCAAACGAACACTGAAGCTTTCTTT. It is translated as CASSDTLQTNTEAFF.

The chain is built from TRBV11-2 and TRBJ1-5; 7 bases agree with TRBD1. J gave up 2 bases and V 8 bases, and 3 bases lay outside the gene matches. Looked up from germline, CDR1 is SGHAT and CDR2 is FQNNGV. There are 13 residues in the CDR3. The CDR3 bases are TGTGCCAGCGGTGACAGGGGCAATCAGCCCCAGCATTTT. Translating gives CASGDRGNQPQHF.

This clonotype was counted only a few times. The rearrangement links TRBV29-1 to TRBJ2-5, with D tentatively TRBD2 (6 bases). The CDR3 length is 13 residues. Germline loops: CDR1 SQVTM, CDR2 ANQGSEA. Trimming removed 6 bases from V and 2 bases from J, with 13 bases in between. CDR3 protein: CSVGGWGQETQYF. The CDR3, as DNA: TGCAGCGTCGGGGGATGGGGACAAGAGACCCAGTACTTC.

This clonotype was recorded a few times. This chain uses TRBV2 with TRBJ1-2; TRBD1 agrees at 9 bases. Germline V gene sequence: CDR1 SNHLY, CDR2 FYNNEI. The trim removed 9 bases at V and 4 bases at J, leaving 9 bases unmatched. CDR3 size: 14 residues. The CDR3, as DNA: TGTGCCAGTATCGCCGGGACAGGGCTCTATGGCTACACCTTC. It yields the protein CASIAGTGLYGYTF.

The chain couples TRBV11-2 to TRBJ2-6; no reliable D call. Germline assignment: CDR1 SGHAT and CDR2 FQNNGV. CDR3 size: 16 residues. The V end lost 5 bases, the J end lost 0 bases, and 11 bases lay between the germline ends. CDR3 sequence: CASSPSHSSGANVLTF. CDR3 nucleotides: TGTGCCAGCAGCCCTAGTCACAGCTCTGGGGCCAACGTCCTGACTTTC.

This clonotype was found a few times. V gene TRBV7-2 combines with J gene TRBJ1-2, with D unresolved. Looked up from germline, CDR1 is SGHTA and CDR2 is FQGNSA. Trimming cost V 1 base and J 7 bases, with 4 bases left between them. The CDR3 is 11 amino acids. This CDR3 reads CASSLGGGYTF. For the CDR3, the DNA is TGTGCCAGCAGCTTAGGGGGTGGCTACACCTTC.

The V call is TRBV12-3 or TRBV12-4, the J call TRBJ2-7; D is unclear. V was pared by 2 bases and J by 2 bases, with 13 bases between. The CDR3 runs 15 residues. The CDR3 nucleotides are TGTGCCAGCAGTTTAAGGGCAGGTTATGCCTACGAGCAGTACTTC. The encoded protein is CASSLRAGYAYEQYF.